A selection of T cell receptor beta chains follows, all from one sample in a study of T cell repertoires in aging, cancer and after chemotherapy. TCRdb re-called the multiplex PCR reads through MiXCR, storing one row per CDR3 protein. The sample has about 12,000 distinct CDR3 sequences, 31% seen once. Sequenced: blood. These receptors all stem from a human donor in good health. The donor label of this sample is uncertain. Both conserved end residues are trimmed from each CDR3. Fields, in order: V gene, CDR3 protein.

v_gene: TRBV5-6
CDR3aa: ASTAGGAWNTEAF

v_gene: TRBV24-1
CDR3aa: ATSDLGRTNEKLF

v_gene: TRBV19
CDR3aa: ASSNVGVGTGARGQF

v_gene: TRBV30
CDR3aa: AWSHLTGSGNTIY

v_gene: TRBV29-1
CDR3aa: SVQGQSYEQY

v_gene: TRBV5-6
CDR3aa: ASSLPGTAREGYT

v_gene: TRBV11-1
CDR3aa: ASSSTGQTNEKLF

v_gene: TRBV18
CDR3aa: ASSASGDGETQY

v_gene: TRBV18
CDR3aa: ASSSGRNQETQY

v_gene: TRBV5-4
CDR3aa: ASSFAGQGAGTEAF

v_gene: TRBV12-3/TRBV12-4
CDR3aa: ASSLLGGRAGDTQY

v_gene: TRBV12-3/TRBV12-4
CDR3aa: ASRGYNEQF

v_gene: TRBV5-4
CDR3aa: DSSGQPENTRELF

v_gene: TRBV6-1
CDR3aa: ASSEGRVGNSPLH

v_gene: TRBV19
CDR3aa: ASSIPTGSYNEQF

v_gene: TRBV19
CDR3aa: ASSGGGYNEQF

v_gene: TRBV6-1
CDR3aa: ASSGMTGRDGYT

v_gene: TRBV10-3
CDR3aa: AISESLSRSSYNSPLH

v_gene: TRBV6-4
CDR3aa: ASRAPRPDGYT

v_gene: TRBV14
CDR3aa: ASSLTGPYTVGDTQY

v_gene: TRBV30
CDR3aa: ASSRRSNYGYT

v_gene: TRBV6-1
CDR3aa: ASSEIGTVDNSPLH

v_gene: TRBV5-1
CDR3aa: ASSPGGAFGQPQH

v_gene: TRBV29-1
CDR3aa: SASGPADGYT

v_gene: TRBV12-3/TRBV12-4
CDR3aa: ASSPRGGWDTEAF

v_gene: TRBV11-1
CDR3aa: ASSAGQAGQPQH

v_gene: TRBV6-6
CDR3aa: ASSGGQFINEQF

v_gene: TRBV18
CDR3aa: ASSPPTPDTEAF

v_gene: TRBV7-2
CDR3aa: ASGGGVGIGTQY

v_gene: TRBV30
CDR3aa: AWSIPGTGRDTQY

v_gene: TRBV30
CDR3aa: AWGTGVNTEAF

v_gene: TRBV30
CDR3aa: AWSGPGTGHSPLH

v_gene: TRBV10-2
CDR3aa: ASSVLTLSGNTIY

v_gene: TRBV5-1
CDR3aa: ASSLSTGAEKLF

v_gene: TRBV20-1
CDR3aa: SARRVPGQGYNEQF

v_gene: TRBV6-4
CDR3aa: ASSDGGQDYNEQF

v_gene: TRBV7-2
CDR3aa: ASSSAGDQPQH

v_gene: TRBV5-6
CDR3aa: ASSFPVGHRGEKLF

v_gene: TRBV19
CDR3aa: ASNFGTGLNTEAF

v_gene: TRBV30
CDR3aa: ASSPGGRAGANVLT

v_gene: TRBV19
CDR3aa: ASSLVVSQETQY

v_gene: TRBV27
CDR3aa: ASSLSRGGVELF

v_gene: TRBV6-2/TRBV6-3
CDR3aa: ASSSPPGTGAAYEQY

v_gene: TRBV6-5
CDR3aa: ASSYSSWRGPTGELF

v_gene: TRBV12-3/TRBV12-4
CDR3aa: ASSYVGGLYEQY

v_gene: TRBV12-3/TRBV12-4
CDR3aa: ASSTGPPETQY

v_gene: TRBV6-5
CDR3aa: ASNGGGGGNEQF

v_gene: TRBV15
CDR3aa: ATSARTSGLETQY